The clone carrying this T cell receptor (beta chain) appeared a few times. Then a second PCR, running roughly 7 to 11 cycles, was carried out with a sample-barcoded 5' primer and a J-beta primer mix. In TCRdb, the 5' RACE reads were re-called with MiXCR into one record per CDR3 protein. The repertoire has approximately 770,000 distinct CDR3 sequences, roughly 50% of them found once; the top ten carry about 20%. The source of the sample is a study of blood T cells in healthy people across ages. Germline assignment: CDR1 LGHNA and CDR2 YSLEER. This CDR3 has 15 residues. Trimming stripped 1 base from V and 3 bases from J, with 13 bases between.

The source of this sequence is a man aged 25-45 years in good health. Sequencing was performed on blood. The rearrangement joins TRBV4-3 to TRBJ2-7; D possibly corresponds to TRBD2 (6 bases). This chain's CDR3 is CASSQVGGTDYEQYF. Written as DNA, the CDR3 is TGCGCCAGCAGCCAAGTCGGCGGGACGGACTACGAGCAGTACTTC.